The T cell receptor (beta chain) described here comes from a study of regulatory T cells in long-lasting Graves disease. Described time point: newly diagnosed GD, antithyroid drugs for less than 3 months. RNA isolated from PBMCs was used to make the TCR library. Trimming removed 4 bases from V and 2 bases from J, with 21 bases in between. The CDR3 has 16 residues. Germline CDR1 is SQVTM and CDR2 is ANQGSEA. iRepertoire HTBI primers and Arm-PCR of CDR3 regions built TCR beta libraries. TCRdb used MiXCR to reprocess the multiplex PCR reads, holding one entry per CDR3 protein. The table has about 440,000 distinct CDR3 sequences, about 15% seen once. The sample was also reused in another study, on T cells in Graves' hyperthyroidism and ophthalmopathy. That source reports: Over 18 months, lack of ophthalmopathy progression marked Graves' hyperthyroidism as stable. A first-round RT-PCR of the TCR CDR3 used the HTBI primer set.

Sequencing was performed on peripheral blood mononuclear cells (PBMCs), taken at new diagnosis, from a patient treated with antithyroid drugs. The V gene is TRBV29-1, the J gene TRBJ2-7; TRBD2 is a possible D gene (6 bases). This TCR came from a woman aged 30 to 39 with Graves disease. The CDR3 bases are TGCAGCGTTGGGGGGGACCGGTTAGCGACCACCTACGAGCAGTACTTC. Translating gives CSVGGDRLATTYEQYF.